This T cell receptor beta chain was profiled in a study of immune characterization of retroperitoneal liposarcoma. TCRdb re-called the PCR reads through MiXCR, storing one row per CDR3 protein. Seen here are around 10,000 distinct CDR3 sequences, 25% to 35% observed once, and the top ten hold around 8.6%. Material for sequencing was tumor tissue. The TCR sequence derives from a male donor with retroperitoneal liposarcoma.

CDR3 bases: TGCGCCAGCAGCCAAGACACCCACAAGAGCTCCCAGTACTTC. Translation gives CASSQDTHKSSQYF. This sequence joins TRBV4-1 and TRBJ2-1; D is undetermined. The end of the DNA aligns better with TRBJ2-5, so the J call may be wrong. This CDR3 is 14 amino acids long. CDR1 is MGHRA and CDR2 is YSYEKL in the germline V gene.